Below, 5 T cell receptor beta chains from the same sample are listed, as sequenced in a study of blood T cell repertoires in COVID-19. Repertoires were generated with immunoSEQ multiplex PCR, while TCRdb's copy carries only in-frame clones and drops some. The sample has 250,000 to 350,000 clones, roughly 90% seen once. The material sequenced was peripheral blood. The origin of the receptors is a woman aged 30 to 39 with COVID-19, enrolled during active disease.

The chain uses TRBV10-3 and TRBJ2-3; D is undetermined. This CDR3 comprises 14 residues. V dropped 1 base and J dropped 4 bases, with 9 bases sitting between them. The germline V gene encodes CDR1 ENHRY and CDR2 SYGVKD. This CDR3 reads CAISEFGAADTQYF. The CDR3, as DNA: TGTGCCATCAGTGAGTTCGGCGCGGCAGATACGCAGTATTTT.

The rearrangement links TRBV15 to TRBJ2-1; the D gene is possibly TRBD1 (6 bases). The CDR3 totals 15 residues. Germline lookup yields CDR1 LNHNV and CDR2 YYDKDF (reference sequence). V lost 7 bases and J lost 13, with 26 bases in between. CDR3 region: CATIPNRDASGHQFF. The CDR3 DNA follows: TGTGCCACCATCCCAAACCGGGACGCCTCGGGACATCAGTTCTTC.

The V call is TRBV9, the J call TRBJ2-2; 7 bases map to TRBD1. CDR3 length equals 14 residues. From germline, CDR1 is SGDLS and CDR2 YYNGEE. The V gene end was trimmed by 4 bases and the J gene end by 5 bases; junction bases not matched to a gene: 5. The CDR3 region is CASSTRQGTGELFF. The CDR3 bases are TGTGCCAGCAGCACAAGACAGGGAACCGGGGAGCTGTTTTTT. Filled out from reference TRBV9 and TRBJ2-2, the complete variable domain reads DSGVTQTPKHLITATGQRVTLRCSPRSGDLSVYWYQQSLDQGLQFLIQYYNGEERAKGNILERFSAQQFPDLHSELNLSSLELGDSALYFCASSTRQGTGELFFGEGSRLTVL.

The chain combines TRBV10-2 with TRBJ1-5; tentative D call: TRBD1 (5 bases). Looked up from germline, CDR1 is WSHSY and CDR2 is SAAADI. The CDR3 is made up of 13 amino acids. Trimming stripped 6 bases from V and 2 bases from J, with 8 bases between. The DNA for the CDR3 is TGCGCCAGCAGGGACACCCGCAATCAGCCCCAGCATTTT. It specifies CASRDTRNQPQHF.

The V gene is TRBV6-5, the J gene TRBJ1-3; D possibly corresponds to TRBD1 (5 bases). The CDR3 has 14 amino acids. Germline assignment: CDR1 MNHEY and CDR2 SVGAGI. V was pared by 6 bases and J by 2 bases, with 11 bases between. CDR3: CASRLDSAGNTIYF. CDR3 DNA: TGTGCCAGCAGACTTGACAGCGCTGGAAACACCATATATTTT.